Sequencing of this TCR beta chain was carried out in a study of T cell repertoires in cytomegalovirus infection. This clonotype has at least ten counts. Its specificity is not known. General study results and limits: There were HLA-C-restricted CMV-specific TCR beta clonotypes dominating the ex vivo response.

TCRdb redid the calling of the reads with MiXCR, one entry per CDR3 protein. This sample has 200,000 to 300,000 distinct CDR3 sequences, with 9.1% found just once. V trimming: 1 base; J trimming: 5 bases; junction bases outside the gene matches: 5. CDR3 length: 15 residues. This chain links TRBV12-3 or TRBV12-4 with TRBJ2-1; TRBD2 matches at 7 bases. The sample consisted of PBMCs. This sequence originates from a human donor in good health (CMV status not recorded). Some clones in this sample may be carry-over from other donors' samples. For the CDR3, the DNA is TGTGCCAGCAGTTTAGGGGCAGCGGGGAACAATGAGCAGTTCTTC. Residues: CASSLGAAGNNEQFF.